These T cell receptor beta chains were read from a single sample in a study of T cell repertoires in cytomegalovirus infection. Their antigens remain unidentified. TCRdb re-analysed the reads in MiXCR, keeping a single row per CDR3 protein. The table has around 900,000 distinct CDR3 sequences, around 30% seen once; the top ten hold around 15%. The sample was cultured CD8+ T cells from PBMCs, taken from culture after CMV antigen stimulation. The receptor source for this set is a human donor in good health (CMV status not recorded). Some clones in this sample may be carry-over from other donors' samples. Each CDR3 is given with its conserved first and last residue. The D gene is left open where the match is weak. Expanded clones are given a class, and other clones once, few, many or no size at all.

d_gene	abundance	v_gene	j_gene	CDR3aa	CDR3nt
-	few	TRBV20-1	TRBJ1-1	CSARFANTEAFF	TGCAGTGCTAGATTTGCGAACACTGAAGCTTTCTTT
TRBD1	few	TRBV7-8	TRBJ1-1	CASLDRGQGIWTEAFF	TGTGCCAGCTTGGACCGGGGACAGGGCATTTGGACTGAAGCTTTCTTT
TRBD1	many	TRBV7-2	TRBJ1-1	CATHRGLLRTEAFF	TGTGCCACTCATAGGGGGCTACTCAGGACTGAAGCTTTCTTT
TRBD2	many	TRBV7-2	TRBJ2-3	CASSVPGLAGGQRDTQYF	TGTGCCAGCAGCGTACCGGGACTAGCGGGGGGCCAAAGAGATACGCAGTATTTT
-	-	TRBV12-3/TRBV12-4	TRBJ2-6	CASINLRDGFSGANVLTF	TGTGCCAGCATCAACCTCCGGGACGGGTTCTCTGGGGCCAACGTCCTGACTTTC
-	-	TRBV7-8	TRBJ2-2	CASRRSGGMVYGELFF	TGTGCCAGCAGACGGTCCGGGGGCATGGTGTACGGGGAGCTGTTTTTT
TRBD1	many	TRBV12-3/TRBV12-4	TRBJ1-2	CASSHGQGYGYTF	TGTGCCAGCAGTCACGGACAGGGCTATGGCTACACCTTC
-	-	TRBV6-2/TRBV6-3	TRBJ2-2	CASSPRGVFSFAGELFF	TGTGCCAGCAGTCCCCGAGGGGTATTCTCTTTTGCCGGGGAGCTGTTTTTT
-	-	TRBV6-5	TRBJ1-1	CASSLRVGAEAFF	TGTGCCAGCAGTTTAAGGGTGGGTGCTGAAGCTTTCTTT
-	few	TRBV11-2	TRBJ2-5	CASSLDVLGYQETQYF	TGTGCCAGCAGCTTAGACGTGTTGGGATACCAAGAGACCCAGTACTTC
-	-	TRBV29-1	TRBJ1-2	CSAAAYHGYTF	TGCAGCGCAGCGGCGTACCATGGCTACACCTTC
-	-	TRBV6-8	TRBJ2-7	CASRQGQTFPYEQYF	TGTGCCAGCAGACAGGGTCAAACGTTTCCCTACGAGCAGTACTTC
TRBD1	few	TRBV3-1	TRBJ1-2	CASSTADRVTYGYTF	TGTGCCAGCAGCACCGCCGACAGGGTTACGTATGGCTACACCTTC
TRBD2	-	TRBV9	TRBJ2-7	CASSVSTAGSSYEQYF	TGTGCCAGCAGCGTAAGTACAGCGGGGAGCTCCTACGAGCAGTACTTC
TRBD1	few	TRBV7-9	TRBJ2-1	CASSPGTETYNEQFF	TGTGCCAGCAGCCCCGGGACAGAGACCTACAATGAGCAGTTCTTC
-	few	TRBV2	TRBJ1-4	CASIGLGGRSEKLFF	TGTGCCAGCATTGGGCTAGGGGGAAGGAGTGAAAAACTGTTTTTT
-	-	TRBV6-6	TRBJ1-6	CASTLGGDLNSPLHF	TGTGCCAGCACCTTAGGAGGGGATTTAAATTCACCCCTCCACTTT
-	few	TRBV7-7	TRBJ2-5	CASSLDQGIEETQYF	TGTGCTAGCAGCTTAGACCAAGGGATTGAAGAGACCCAGTACTTC
-	-	TRBV9	TRBJ2-3	CASSVAGASSTDTQYF	TGTGCCAGCAGCGTAGCTGGGGCTAGTAGTACAGATACGCAGTATTTT
TRBD1	-	TRBV11-2	TRBJ2-7	CASRENRDRVYEQYF	TGTGCCAGCAGGGAAAATCGGGACAGGGTCTACGAGCAGTACTTC
-	-	TRBV6-5	TRBJ2-2	CAAGGAYTGELFF	TGTGCCGCTGGCGGGGCTTACACCGGGGAGCTGTTTTTT
TRBD2	-	TRBV27	TRBJ2-1	CASSLSTLAGKNNEQFF	TGTGCCAGCAGTTTATCCACACTAGCGGGGAAAAACAATGAGCAGTTCTTC
-	-	TRBV7-6	TRBJ2-5	CASSKIYRDQETQYF	TGTGCCAGCAGCAAAATCTACAGGGACCAAGAGACCCAGTACTTC
TRBD1	-	TRBV5-8	TRBJ2-7	CVSSADRDYEQYF	TGTGTCAGCAGCGCGGACAGGGACTACGAGCAGTACTTC
TRBD1	-	TRBV12-3/TRBV12-4	TRBJ1-2	CASGGQGDNYGYTF	TGTGCCAGCGGGGGACAGGGGGATAACTATGGCTACACCTTC
TRBD2	few	TRBV27	TRBJ2-5	CASSPRGGRVETQYF	TGTGCCAGCAGCCCCCGCGGGGGGAGGGTAGAGACCCAGTACTTC
-	few	TRBV28	TRBJ2-1	CASSLYRGWDNEQFF	TGTGCCAGCAGTTTATATAGGGGTTGGGACAATGAGCAGTTCTTC
TRBD2	few	TRBV19	TRBJ2-1	CASSILLGAGPYNEQFF	TGTGCCAGTAGTATTCTGCTGGGAGCGGGGCCCTACAATGAGCAGTTCTTC
-	-	TRBV5-1	TRBJ2-7	CASSFSQGDEQYF	TGCGCCAGCAGCTTCAGTCAGGGCGACGAGCAGTACTTC
-	-	TRBV12-3/TRBV12-4	TRBJ1-4	CASSPSTAPNEKLFF	TGTGCCAGCAGTCCCTCGACAGCACCTAATGAAAAACTGTTTTTT
-	-	TRBV19	TRBJ2-2	CTSRFYPGEMNTGELFF	TGTACCAGTAGGTTCTACCCGGGGGAGATGAACACCGGGGAGCTGTTTTTT
TRBD1	few	TRBV6-1	TRBJ2-2	CASRTGVDTGELFF	TGTGCCAGCCGGACAGGGGTTGACACCGGGGAGCTGTTTTTT
-	many	TRBV6-5	TRBJ1-5	CASRPDISNQPQHF	TGTGCCAGCAGGCCAGATATAAGCAATCAGCCCCAGCATTTT
-	-	TRBV10-3	TRBJ2-7	CAISRTGSSYEQYF	TGTGCCATCAGTCGCACAGGGAGCTCCTACGAGCAGTACTTC
TRBD1	-	TRBV19	TRBJ1-2	CASSILGQGGYGYTF	TGTGCCAGTAGTATACTGGGACAGGGAGGCTATGGCTACACCTTC
-	-	TRBV15	TRBJ2-1	CATWGGANNEQFF	TGTGCCACCTGGGGGGGCGCCAACAATGAGCAGTTCTTC
-	few	TRBV29-1	TRBJ2-5	CSVEVPRQLGREETQYF	TGCAGCGTTGAAGTTCCCCGACAGTTGGGTAGAGAAGAGACCCAGTACTTC
TRBD1	few	TRBV19	TRBJ1-1	CASSIVQGANTEAFF	TGTGCCAGTAGTATAGTTCAGGGGGCGAACACTGAAGCTTTCTTT
-	few	TRBV10-3	TRBJ1-2	CAISESSQNGYTF	TGTGCCATCAGTGAGTCGAGCCAGAATGGCTACACCTTC
-	once	TRBV25-1	TRBJ1-1	CASAEGHLNTEAFF	TGTGCCAGCGCTGAGGGACATCTGAACACTGAAGCTTTCTTT
TRBD1	few	TRBV4-2	TRBJ1-5	CASSQHTGTGDQPQHF	TGTGCCAGCAGCCAGCACACCGGGACAGGGGATCAGCCCCAGCATTTT
-	-	TRBV7-2	TRBJ2-1	CASSLDASRYNEQFF	TGTGCCAGCAGCTTAGATGCAAGCCGGTACAATGAGCAGTTCTTC
-	once	TRBV20-1	TRBJ1-2	CSARDRTEDYGYTF	TGCAGTGCTAGAGATCGTACCGAGGACTATGGCTACACCTTC
-	-	TRBV7-8	TRBJ2-6	CASSSLVPGANVLTF	TGTGCCAGCAGCTCTCTAGTCCCTGGGGCCAACGTCCTGACTTTC
TRBD1	once	TRBV5-4	TRBJ2-3	CASSRDRTSTDTQYF	TGTGCCAGCAGTAGGGACAGAACTAGCACAGATACGCAGTATTTT
-	-	TRBV18	TRBJ1-5	CASSPRRGYQPQHF	TGTGCCAGCTCACCACGGCGGGGTTATCAGCCCCAGCATTTT
-	once	TRBV5-6	TRBJ2-5	CASSLRETYRETQYF	TGTGCCAGCAGCTTGAGGGAGACCTACCGGGAGACCCAGTACTTC
-	few	TRBV25-1	TRBJ2-5	CASSGGTAKETQYF	TGTGCCAGCAGTGGCGGGACAGCGAAAGAGACCCAGTACTTC
-	few	TRBV7-8	TRBJ2-3	CASSLGATRTDTQYF	TGTGCCAGCAGCTTGGGAGCCACCCGGACAGATACGCAGTATTTT
TRBD2	many	TRBV7-6	TRBJ2-1	CASSLKPGGFEYNEQFF	TGTGCCAGCAGCTTAAAGCCGGGGGGGTTTGAATACAATGAGCAGTTCTTC
-	few	TRBV7-7	TRBJ2-5	CASSLFREETQYF	TGTGCTAGCAGCTTATTCCGGGAGGAGACCCAGTACTTC
-	many	TRBV12-3/TRBV12-4	TRBJ2-2	CASSSTSQGPTGELFF	TGTGCCAGCAGTTCTACTTCACAGGGTCCCACCGGGGAGCTGTTTTTT
TRBD2	-	TRBV9	TRBJ2-3	CASSVGTLAGGADTQYF	TGTGCCAGCAGCGTAGGAACCCTAGCGGGGGGGGCAGATACGCAGTATTTT
-	few	TRBV6-6	TRBJ2-1	CASRLSGDEQFF	TGTGCCAGCAGATTAAGCGGCGATGAGCAGTTCTTC